The 3 T cell receptor beta chains listed next were all sequenced from one sample in a study of long-term antiretroviral therapy in people with HIV. Survey-level immunoSEQ v3.0 assays were run. The method was immunoSEQ multiplex PCR; TCRdb's version includes in-frame clones alone and lacks a portion of them. This repertoire shows about 25,000 clones, about four fifths found once; its top ten account for 4.5% to 6%. The source was unsorted PBMCs, collected 4.4 years after starting antiretroviral therapy. The receptors were sampled from a man aged 25-45 years with HIV.

This clone was recorded only once. The CDR3 protein is CASSLADREVQFF. For the CDR3, the DNA is TGTGCCAGCAGCTTGGCAGATCGGGAGGTGCAGTTCTTC. The chain joins TRBV5-8 to TRBJ2-1; 7 positions agree with TRBD2. Germline V gives CDR1 SGHTS, CDR2 YDEGEE. CDR3 size: 13 residues. After removal of 0 bases from V and 12 bases from J, the junction contained 6 bases not matched to a gene.

In its sample, this clone was seen once. The rearrangement uses TRBV19 and TRBJ1-2; 7 bases match TRBD1. The CDR3 totals 13 residues. With 4 bases clipped from V and 7 bases from J, the junction kept 6 bases outside the gene matches. Looked up from germline, CDR1 is LNHDA and CDR2 is SQIVND (reference sequence). The CDR3 nucleotides read TGTGCCAGTAGTACACAGGGGCGACTTGGCTACACCTTC. This encodes CASSTQGRLGYTF.

V gene TRBV13 combines with J gene TRBJ1-3, with unresolved D. The germline V gene has CDR1 PRHDT and CDR2 FYEKMQ (reference sequence). There are 16 residues in the CDR3. Trimming shortened V by 3 bases and J by 2 bases, and 14 bases separated the two germline ends. CDR3 loop: CASSLGPAGTGNTIYF. CDR3 bases: TGTGCCAGCAGCTTGGGTCCAGCGGGGACTGGAAACACCATATATTTT. The variable domain in full, with the rest retrieved from reference TRBV13 and TRBJ1-3, is AAGVIQSPRHLIKEKRETATLKCYPIPRHDTVYWYQQGPGQDPQFLISFYEKMQSDKGSIPDRFSAQQFSDYHSELNMSSLELGDSALYFCASSLGPAGTGNTIYFGEGSWLTVV.